The 24 T cell receptor beta chains below come from one sample, sequenced in a study of T cells after yellow fever vaccination. A single record per CDR3 protein comes from TCRdb applying MiXCR to the 5' RACE reads. The repertoire holds some 250,000 distinct CDR3 sequences, with roughly 4% as singletons. The source was PBMCs, collected 15 days after the yellow fever booster vaccination. These receptor sequences come from a young man who received the YFV17D yellow fever vaccine.

This clonotype was counted ten times or more. J is TRBJ2-4 and V is TRBV10-3; possibly TRBD2 for D (5 bases). This CDR3 spans 17 amino acids. Deletions cut 7 bases from V and 0 bases from J, with 19 bases between. Looked up from germline, CDR1 is ENHRY and CDR2 is SYGVKD. The CDR3 loop is CAITSPGRSLAKNIQYF. CDR3 DNA: TGTGCCATCACTTCCCCTGGGAGATCACTAGCCAAAAACATTCAGTACTTC.

The sample holds many counts of this clonotype. The rearrangement joins TRBV20-1 to TRBJ1-3; D is undetermined. Germline CDR1 is DFQATT and CDR2 is SNEGSKA (reference sequence). Trimming shortened V by 1 base and J by 0 bases, and 13 bases separated the two germline ends. The CDR3 is 16 residues long. CDR3 loop: CSARAPRGVSGNTIYF. DNA for the CDR3: TGCAGTGCTAGAGCCCCCCGTGGGGTCTCTGGAAACACCATATATTTT.

Notes on this clonotype: A much larger clone differs from this one at a single base, so this may be a read error. This chain joins TRBV27 and TRBJ2-7; D not certain. The germline V and J ends were trimmed by 6 bases and 5 bases, with 11 bases remaining between them. Germline loops: CDR1 MNHEY, CDR2 SMNVEV (reference sequence). CDR3 length equals 12 residues. The CDR3 coding sequence is TGTGCCAGCAGCAATTGGCGCGACGAGCAGTACTTC. Translating gives CASSNWRDEQYF.

Many counts were recorded for this clonotype. The V call is TRBV9, the J call TRBJ1-1; perhaps TRBD1 as D (6 bases). The CDR3 is 15 residues long. The germline gives CDR1 SGDLS, CDR2 YYNGEE. The V and J ends lost 3 bases and 5 bases respectively, with 17 bases between them. Written as DNA, the CDR3 is TGTGCCAGCAGCGCCGAATGGGGGGGCGAGACTGAAGCTTTCTTT. Its translation: CASSAEWGGETEAFF. The entire variable domain, with the rest obtained from reference TRBV9 and TRBJ1-1, is as follows: DSGVTQTPKHLITATGQRVTLRCSPRSGDLSVYWYQQSLDQGLQFLIQYYNGEERAKGNILERFSAQQFPDLHSELNLSSLELGDSALYFCASSAEWGGETEAFFGQGTRLTVV.

This clonotype turned up a few times. One end of the junction does not line up with germline, which may come from a read error. The V call is TRBV7-2, the J call TRBJ2-3, with D unresolved. Germline CDR1 SGHTA, CDR2 FQGNSA. CDR3 length equals 13 residues. The CDR3 here is CASSLWSTDTQYF. In DNA form, the CDR3 reads TGTGCCAGCAGCTTATGGAGCACCGATACGCAGTATTTT. The entire variable domain, with the rest obtained from reference TRBV7-2 and TRBJ2-3, is as follows: GAGVSQSPSNKVTEKGKDVELRCDPISGHTALYWYRQSLGQGLEFLIYFQGNSAPDKSGLPSDRFSAERTGGSVSTLTIQRTQQEDSAVYLCASSLWSTDTQYFGPGTRLTVL.

The V call is TRBV5-1, the J call TRBJ1-1, with D unclear. This CDR3 is 15 amino acids long. The germline V gene has CDR1 SGHRS and CDR2 YFSETQ. V was cut by 0 bases and J by 0 bases, with 9 bases left in between. CDR3 sequence: CASSLDPGMNTEAFF. CDR3 DNA: TGCGCCAGCAGCTTGGATCCAGGCATGAACACTGAAGCTTTCTTT.

This clonotype has a count of ten or more. The V call is TRBV2, the J call TRBJ2-5, with D hard to call. Germline CDR1 SNHLY, CDR2 FYNNEI. V was shortened by 4 bases and J by 2 bases, with 14 bases between the two germline ends. The CDR3 length is 15 residues. CDR3 DNA: TGTGCCAGCAGTGGGACGCCAATACTTCAAGAGACCCAGTACTTC. This translates into CASSGTPILQETQYF.

This clonotype was observed at least ten times. The rearrangement links TRBV6-1 to TRBJ2-3, with D unclear. Between the trimmed V and J ends, which lost 5 bases and 2 bases, there was a span of 20 bases. The CDR3 length is 17 residues. CDR1 is MNHNS, CDR2 SASEGT, per germline. CDR3 in DNA: TGTGCCAGCAGTAGCGTAGGGCCCGACCTAGACACAGATACGCAGTATTTT. Translated, it gives CASSSVGPDLDTDTQYF.

This clonotype was seen many times. The J gene is TRBJ2-3, the V gene TRBV7-9; the D gene is possibly TRBD2 (5 bases). The V gene's germline CDR1 is SEHNR and CDR2 FQNEAQ (reference sequence). Trimming cost V 8 bases and J 2 bases, with 17 bases left between them. CDR3 length equals 15 residues. The CDR3 DNA reads as TGTGCCAGCGGGAGTCGAGCAGAAGACACAGATACGCAGTATTTT. This sequence encodes CASGSRAEDTDTQYF.

J is TRBJ2-3 and V is TRBV7-9, with TRBD2 as a possible D gene (6 bases). The V gene lost 2 bases and the J gene lost 1 base, with 13 bases spanning the gap. CDR3 length equals 16 residues. Germline V lookup: CDR1 SEHNR, CDR2 FQNEAQ (reference sequence). The CDR3 reads CASSLKVGGRTDTQYF. Here the CDR3 DNA reads TGTGCCAGCAGCTTAAAGGTGGGGGGACGCACAGATACGCAGTATTTT. Full variable domain (outside the CDR3, taken from reference TRBV7-9 and TRBJ2-3): DTGVSQNPRHKITKRGQNVTFRCDPISEHNRLYWYRQTLGQGPEFLTYFQNEAQLEKSRLLSDRFSAERPKGSFSTLEIQRTEQGDSAMYLCASSLKVGGRTDTQYFGPGTRLTVL.

The chain recombines TRBV12-3 or TRBV12-4 with TRBJ2-3; D remains unclear. The V end was cut by 6 bases, the J end by 7 bases, with 11 bases between. The CDR3 is made up of 12 amino acids. DNA for the CDR3: TGTGCCAGCAGCCCGACCATGAATACGCAGTATTTT. This encodes CASSPTMNTQYF.

This clonotype was detected many times. The rearrangement joins TRBV4-1 to TRBJ2-7; 9 nucleotides align to TRBD2. Germline V lookup: CDR1 MGHRA, CDR2 YSYEKL. CDR3 size: 15 residues. Trimming took 4 bases from V and 0 from J; bases not matched to a gene: 4. CDR3: CASSRTAGGSYEQYF. CDR3 DNA: TGCGCCAGCAGCCGTACAGCGGGGGGCTCCTACGAGCAGTACTTC.

The table lists this clonotype with many counts. V gene TRBV4-3 combines with J gene TRBJ2-1; the D is unclear. In germline, CDR1 is LGHNA, CDR2 YSLEER. Trimming left V 1 base short and J 5 bases short, with 9 bases between. The length of the CDR3 is 14 residues. The DNA for the CDR3 is TGCGCCAGCAGCCAAGTTCATAGCAACAATGAGCAGTTCTTC. As protein: CASSQVHSNNEQFF.

This clonotype appeared many times. V is TRBV5-1 and J is TRBJ2-3; 12 bases match TRBD2. The CDR3 is made up of 16 amino acids. Germline CDR1 is SGHRS and CDR2 is YFSETQ. Unmatched junction bases numbered 8, after V lost 7 bases and J lost 2 bases. As DNA, the CDR3 is TGCGCCAGCGCTACCGGACTAGCGGGGACCACAGATACGCAGTATTTT. The encoded protein is CASATGLAGTTDTQYF.

Ten or more counts support this clonotype. This sequence joins TRBV5-1 and TRBJ2-3; weak D call: TRBD1 (5 bases). Germline CDR1 reads SGHRS; CDR2 reads YFSETQ. With 3 bases removed from V and 4 bases from J, the gap between germline ends came to 9 bases. The CDR3 has 13 amino acids. The DNA of the CDR3 is TGCGCCAGCAGCTCCAGGGCCCCAGATACGCAGTATTTT. Protein product: CASSSRAPDTQYF.

In its sample, this clonotype was seen many times. The chain combines TRBV9 with TRBJ2-7; 8 positions match TRBD2. V dropped 4 bases and J dropped 5; count of bases not matched to a gene: 8. Germline V lookup: CDR1 SGDLS, CDR2 YYNGEE. CDR3 size: 14 residues. The CDR3 DNA follows: TGTGCCAGCAGCCTCGACGGACTAGCAGACGAGCAGTACTTC. Translated, it gives CASSLDGLADEQYF.

This clonotype was recorded at least ten times. The chain employs TRBV7-2 and TRBJ1-2, with no clear D. The V and J ends lost 1 base and 0 bases respectively, with 15 bases between them. Germline assignment: CDR1 SGHTA and CDR2 FQGNSA. The CDR3 extends over 17 amino acids. The CDR3 DNA reads TGTGCCAGCAGCTTAGTGGGTGGGATGCCGTCTAACTATGGCTACACCTTC. This translates into CASSLVGGMPSNYGYTF.

At least ten counts were recorded for this clonotype. The chain has TRBV11-2 and TRBJ2-5, with unresolved D. The CDR3 has 11 residues. V was shortened by 4 bases and J by 7 bases, with 7 bases between the two germline ends. Germline CDR1 reads SGHAT; CDR2 reads FQNNGV. The CDR3 loop is CASSSVSTQYF. As DNA, the CDR3 is TGTGCCAGCAGCTCGGTTTCGACCCAGTACTTC.

This clonotype showed up many times. The chain combines TRBV29-1 with TRBJ2-5, with D uncertain. Germline loops: CDR1 SQVTM, CDR2 ANQGSEA. V was clipped by 7 bases and J by 5 bases, with 11 bases between them. The CDR3 covers 11 residues. DNA for the CDR3: TGCAGCGCCGTCGGGTTCGAGACCCAGTACTTC. Translated: CSAVGFETQYF. Using reference TRBV29-1 and TRBJ2-5 for the parts outside the CDR3, the full variable domain is SAVISQKPSRDICQRGTSLTIQCQVDSQVTMMFWYRQQPGQSLTLIATANQGSEATYESGFVIDKFPISRPNLTFSTLTVSNMSPEDSSIYLCSAVGFETQYFGPGTRLLVL.

This clonotype was observed at least ten times. The rearrangement joins TRBV10-2 to TRBJ1-6; D uncertain. Trimming removed 7 bases at V and 7 bases at J, with 14 bases between. In germline, CDR1 is WSHSY, CDR2 SAAADI. CDR3 length: 14 amino acids. Here the CDR3 reads CASKMTDRNSPLHF. CDR3 DNA sequence: TGCGCCAGCAAGATGACGGATAGGAATTCACCCCTCCACTTT.

The J gene is TRBJ2-7, the V gene TRBV14, with D hard to call. The V gene's germline CDR1 is SGHDN and CDR2 FVKESK. This CDR3 has 13 amino acids. Trimming pared 4 bases from V and 4 bases from J, leaving 11 bases between. Here the CDR3 reads CASSPGIEYEQYF. The CDR3 bases are TGTGCCAGCAGCCCTGGGATAGAATACGAGCAGTACTTC.

This clonotype occurred a few times. V and J are TRBV12-3 or TRBV12-4 and TRBJ2-1; maybe TRBD2 (7 bases). V was clipped by 3 bases and J by 0 bases, with 12 bases between them. This CDR3 has 16 residues. CDR3 amino acids: CASSFGGGISYNEQFF. The CDR3 DNA sequence: TGTGCCAGCAGTTTTGGCGGGGGCATCTCCTACAATGAGCAGTTCTTC.

The sample holds many counts of this clonotype. The DNA for the CDR3 is TGTGCCTGCTCGCGGGCTCATTCCTACGAGCAGTACGTC. Encoded protein: CACSRAHSYEQYV. This chain connects TRBV6-5 to TRBJ2-7, with D perhaps matching TRBD2 (5 bases). Trimming removed 11 bases at V and 1 base at J, with 15 bases between. The length of the CDR3 is 13 residues. Germline-derived CDR1 and CDR2 are MNHEY and SVGAGI.

This clonotype has at least ten counts. The chain employs TRBV20-1 and TRBJ2-3, with a tentative D call TRBD1 (6 bases). The CDR3 runs to 11 residues. The germline V gene encodes CDR1 DFQATT and CDR2 SNEGSKA (reference sequence). The CDR3 spells CTGQSTDTQYF. DNA of the CDR3: TGCACTGGACAGAGCACAGATACGCAGTATTTT.